The rows below give T cell receptor beta chains drawn from one sample of a study of CD8 T cells in ankylosing spondylitis. TCRdb processed the 5' RACE reads anew with MiXCR; each CDR3 protein has one entry. The sample records 250,000 to 350,000 distinct CDR3 sequences, less than 25% being singletons. Sample: blood, either unsorted or a sorted T cell fraction (not recorded which). The receptors originated from a female donor with ankylosing spondylitis or in good health (not recorded which). CDR3s include the opening cysteine and the closing phenylalanine or tryptophan. Each record gives: J gene, V gene, clone size, D gene, CDR3 protein, CDR3 DNA. A D gene is named only where the DNA matches it firmly. Rows may omit the clone size; those that give it use once, few, many or a size class.

J: TRBJ1-1; V: TRBV9; size: once; D: .; CDR3: CASSVVSGDYTEAFF; DNA: TGTGCCAGCAGCGTAGTGTCAGGTGATTACACTGAAGCTTTCTTT
J: TRBJ2-1; V: TRBV10-3; size: many; D: .; CDR3: CATSQGVRREENEQFF; DNA: TGTGCCACATCCCAGGGGGTGCGGCGGGAGGAGAATGAGCAGTTCTTC
J: TRBJ1-2; V: TRBV6-4; size: many; D: .; CDR3: CASSVGAGNGYTF; DNA: TGTGCCAGCAGTGTGGGCGCTGGGAATGGCTACACCTTC
J: TRBJ2-7; V: TRBV7-2; size: .; D: TRBD2; CDR3: CASSLRGGGYLWEQYF; DNA: TGTGCCAGCAGCTTGCGGGGGGGAGGTTACTTATGGGAGCAGTACTTC
J: TRBJ2-3; V: TRBV6-5; size: many; D: .; CDR3: CASSYGISSTDTQYF; DNA: TGTGCCAGCAGTTACGGGATATCTAGCACAGATACGCAGTATTTT
J: TRBJ2-3; V: TRBV12-3/TRBV12-4; size: .; D: .; CDR3: CASSPGLGRTQYF; DNA: TGTGCCAGCAGTCCCGGGTTAGGCAGGACGCAGTATTTT
J: TRBJ2-7; V: TRBV5-1; size: .; D: .; CDR3: CASSLDGISYEQYF; DNA: TGCGCCAGCAGCTTAGACGGGATTTCCTACGAGCAGTACTTC
J: TRBJ2-7; V: TRBV10-3; size: .; D: TRBD1; CDR3: CAITTGAYYEQYF; DNA: TGTGCCATCACCACAGGGGCCTACTACGAGCAGTACTTC
J: TRBJ2-3; V: TRBV9; size: .; D: .; CDR3: CASSVGSTDTQYF; DNA: TGTGCCAGCAGTGTGGGGAGCACAGATACGCAGTATTTT
J: TRBJ1-2; V: TRBV5-1; size: .; D: .; CDR3: CASSRDRDGYTF; DNA: TGCGCCAGCAGCCGGGACCGTGATGGCTACACCTTC
J: TRBJ2-1; V: TRBV9; size: .; D: .; CDR3: CASSPPGSGSFLSYNEQFF; DNA: TGTGCCAGCAGCCCTCCGGGGAGCGGGTCATTCCTCTCCTACAATGAGCAGTTCTTC
J: TRBJ2-1; V: TRBV4-3; size: few; D: .; CDR3: CASSQPLGAQSSYNEQFF; DNA: TGCGCCAGCAGCCAGCCCCTCGGTGCTCAAAGCTCCTACAATGAGCAGTTCTTC
J: TRBJ1-6; V: TRBV12-3/TRBV12-4; size: many; D: .; CDR3: CASSLAQGLNSPLHF; DNA: TGTGCCAGCAGTTTAGCACAGGGACTAAATTCACCCCTCCACTTT
J: TRBJ1-3; V: TRBV7-6; size: .; D: TRBD1; CDR3: CASSPTGTVGNTIYF; DNA: TGTGCCAGCAGCCCGACCGGGACAGTTGGAAACACCATATATTTT
J: TRBJ2-7; V: TRBV28; size: .; D: .; CDR3: CASGLSGQGRYEQYF; DNA: TGTGCCAGCGGGCTTAGCGGTCAGGGGCGGTACGAGCAGTACTTC
J: TRBJ1-2; V: TRBV6-5; size: .; D: .; CDR3: CASSYSIGSYGYTF; DNA: TGTGCCAGCAGTTACTCGATAGGTTCATATGGCTACACCTTC
J: TRBJ2-7; V: TRBV7-8; size: few; D: .; CDR3: CASSPRGGEGREQYF; DNA: TGTGCCAGCAGCCCGAGGGGCGGAGAGGGAAGGGAGCAGTACTTC
J: TRBJ2-3; V: TRBV12-3/TRBV12-4; size: many; D: .; CDR3: CASSDSDTQYF; DNA: TGTGCCAGCAGTGATTCAGATACGCAGTATTTT
J: TRBJ1-1; V: TRBV6-2/TRBV6-3; size: .; D: .; CDR3: CASSTGTRTEAFF; DNA: TGTGCCAGCAGTACAGGGACCCGAACTGAAGCTTTCTTT
J: TRBJ2-1; V: TRBV12-3/TRBV12-4; size: .; D: TRBD2; CDR3: CASNLVGRAREQFF; DNA: TGTGCCAGCAATTTGGTCGGGAGGGCCAGAGAGCAGTTCTTC
J: TRBJ1-1; V: TRBV29-1; size: many; D: TRBD1; CDR3: CSVVGQMNTEAFF; DNA: TGCAGCGTGGTGGGACAGATGAACACTGAAGCTTTCTTT
J: TRBJ2-1; V: TRBV6-1; size: .; D: .; CDR3: CASRVMGADPRNEQFF; DNA: TGTGCCAGCAGAGTCATGGGAGCCGACCCCCGGAATGAGCAGTTCTTC
J: TRBJ2-7; V: TRBV7-9; size: .; D: .; CDR3: CASSLSGGDEQYF; DNA: TGTGCCAGCAGCTTATCGGGGGGCGACGAGCAGTACTTC
J: TRBJ2-2; V: TRBV6-5; size: .; D: TRBD1; CDR3: CASSWDRANTGELFF; DNA: TGTGCCAGCAGTTGGGACAGGGCCAACACCGGGGAGCTGTTTTTT
J: TRBJ2-1; V: TRBV10-2; size: .; D: .; CDR3: CASRETANNEQFF; DNA: TGCGCCAGCAGGGAGACAGCAAACAATGAGCAGTTCTTC
J: TRBJ2-1; V: TRBV4-3; size: many; D: TRBD2; CDR3: CASSQDSSGIYEQFF; DNA: TGCGCCAGCAGCCAAGATTCTAGCGGGATTTATGAGCAGTTCTTC
J: TRBJ2-1; V: TRBV6-2/TRBV6-3; size: .; D: .; CDR3: CASRPPGASYNEQFF; DNA: TGTGCCAGCAGGCCCCCAGGGGCCTCCTACAATGAGCAGTTCTTC
J: TRBJ2-5; V: TRBV12-3/TRBV12-4; size: .; D: TRBD1; CDR3: CASSFRGRTPSQYF; DNA: TGTGCCAGCAGTTTCAGGGGGCGGACCCCGTCCCAGTACTTC